Each of the 16 T cell receptor beta chains below was sequenced from the same sample in a study of T cells in Graves' hyperthyroidism and ophthalmopathy. RNA transcripts served as the template for amplifying TCR beta CDR3 regions. First-round RT-PCR targeting the TCR CDR3 was performed with the HTBI primer set. TCRdb recomputed calls from the multiplex PCR reads with MiXCR, one row per CDR3 protein. The sample lists under 400,000 distinct CDR3 sequences, about 20% seen once, with 45% to 50% in the top ten. Material for sequencing was blood. All receptors come from a woman between 45 and 60 years old with Graves' hyperthyroidism.

The sample holds many counts of this clonotype. The chain joins TRBV19 to TRBJ1-2; D remains unclear. CDR1 is LNHDA and CDR2 is SQIVND in the germline V gene (reference sequence). The V gene lost 7 bases and the J gene lost 1 base, with 16 bases spanning the gap. The CDR3 has 15 amino acids. CDR3 in DNA: TGTGCCAGTATGCGGACGGATAGCTTTAACTATGGCTACACCTTC. Amino acid sequence: CASMRTDSFNYGYTF.

The sample holds many counts of this clonotype. This chain links TRBV6-1 with TRBJ2-5, with D uncertain. Germline V gene sequence: CDR1 MNHNS, CDR2 SASEGT. The CDR3 covers 12 residues. Trimming removed 4 bases at V and 5 bases at J, with 8 bases between. The CDR3 sequence: CASSAYPETQYF. The CDR3 bases are TGTGCCAGCAGTGCTTACCCGGAGACCCAGTACTTC.

The chain has TRBV13 and TRBJ1-2, with D possibly matching TRBD1 (5 bases). Germline V CDR1 and CDR2: PRHDT, FYEKMQ (reference sequence). V shed 5 bases and J shed 2 bases, with 24 bases lying between them. This CDR3 comprises 18 residues. CDR3 sequence: CASSATRDHRAPNYGYTF. CDR3 DNA: TGTGCCAGCAGCGCAACCCGGGACCACAGAGCGCCAAACTATGGCTACACCTTC.

The chain couples TRBV20-1 to TRBJ1-2; 7 nucleotides align to TRBD1. The CDR3 extends over 15 amino acids. J lost 8 bases, V lost 6 bases, and 18 bases had no gene match. In germline, CDR1 is DFQATT, CDR2 SNEGSKA (reference sequence). The CDR3 DNA sequence: TGCAGTGCCCCGGGGAAAAGTGAGGGGGCGCTGGGCTACACCTTC. Residues: CSAPGKSEGALGYTF.

In its sample, this clonotype was seen many times. CDR3 residues: CASRAQREQFF. DNA for the CDR3: TGTGCCAGCAGGGCCCAGCGTGAGCAGTTCTTC. The chain carries TRBV28 and TRBJ2-1; D gene uncertain. V dropped 6 bases and J dropped 9 bases, with 9 bases sitting between them. CDR1 is MDHEN and CDR2 is SYDVKM in the germline V gene. The CDR3 has 11 amino acids. Together with reference TRBV28 and TRBJ2-1, the CDR3 gives the full variable domain: DVKVTQSSRYLVKRTGEKVFLECVQDMDHENMFWYRQDPGLGLRLIYFSYDVKMKEKGDIPEGYSVSREKKERFSLILESASTNQTSMYLCASRAQREQFFGPGTRLTVL.

This clonotype has more than one count but fewer than ten. The CDR3 coding sequence is TGTGCCAGCGAAAAGGGAGATTCGATTTTCAATGAGCAGTTCTTC. This encodes CASEKGDSIFNEQFF. J is TRBJ2-1 and V is TRBV6-1; maybe TRBD2 (5 bases). Per germline, CDR1 MNHNS and CDR2 SASEGT. Trimming took 8 bases from V and 6 from J, leaving 20 bases between them. There are 15 residues in the CDR3.

This clonotype was detected a few times. The chain couples TRBV14 to TRBJ2-1; D is ambiguous. CDR1 is SGHDN and CDR2 is FVKESK in the germline V gene. V was cut by 0 bases and J by 4 bases, with 7 bases left in between. There are 14 residues in the CDR3. CDR3 sequence reads: CASSQDVGYNEQFF. In nucleotides, the CDR3 is TGTGCCAGCAGCCAAGATGTAGGTTACAATGAGCAGTTCTTC.

This clonotype was detected many times. This chain connects TRBV30 to TRBJ2-7; D is undetermined. Germline CDR1 reads GTSNPN; CDR2 reads SVGIG (reference sequence). V was pared by 0 bases and J by 3 bases, with 9 bases between. The CDR3 loop spans 13 amino acids. CDR3 in DNA: TGTGCCTGGAGTGTCCTAGAGTTCTACGAGCAGTACTTC. It encodes CAWSVLEFYEQYF.

There are a few counts of this clonotype. One end of the junction is discordant with germline, which a read error may explain. The CDR3 DNA reads as TGTGTCAGCAGCCATTACGTAGACAATGAGCAGTTCTTC. It yields the protein CVSSHYVDNEQFF. The chain recombines TRBV28 with TRBJ2-1; D gene unclear. CDR3 length equals 13 residues. Germline CDR1 reads MDHEN; CDR2 reads SYDVKM.

This clonotype was picked up a small number of times. The chain joins TRBV30 to TRBJ2-4; possibly TRBD2 for D (6 bases). Germline-derived CDR1 and CDR2 are GTSNPN and SVGIG (reference sequence). The germline V and J ends were trimmed by 0 bases and 0 bases, with 12 bases remaining between them. The CDR3 consists of 16 residues. The CDR3 DNA sequence: TGTGCCTGGAGTGTCGGGGGTGGTCGAGCCAAAAACATTCAGTACTTC. Protein: CAWSVGGGRAKNIQYF. Full variable domain (remainder filled in from reference TRBV30 and TRBJ2-4): SQTIHQWPATLVQPVGSPLSLECTVEGTSNPNLYWYRQAAGRGLQLLFYSVGIGQISSEVPQNLSASRPQDRQFILSSKKLLLSDSGFYLCAWSVGGGRAKNIQYFGAGTRLSVL.

This clonotype has just a few counts. This rearrangement joins TRBV10-3 to TRBJ1-1, with D possibly being TRBD1 (6 bases). Germline CDR1 and CDR2: ENHRY and SYGVKD. The length of the CDR3 is 15 residues. Trimming removed 8 bases from V and 1 base from J, with 17 bases in between. The CDR3: CAIGTRGAPNTEAFF. CDR3 nucleotide sequence: TGTGCCATCGGAACTCGGGGGGCCCCGAACACTGAAGCTTTCTTT.

This clonotype was observed a handful of times. This chain connects TRBV7-9 to TRBJ1-2; D unclear. Germline V gene sequence: CDR1 SEHNR, CDR2 FQNEAQ (reference sequence). The CDR3 covers 13 residues. V was clipped by 2 bases and J by 11 bases, with 15 bases between them. CDR3 nucleotide sequence: TGTGCCAGCAGCTTACAAGATAGACGGGGATACACCTTC. Its translation: CASSLQDRRGYTF.

This chain connects TRBV18 to TRBJ1-6; TRBD1 might be the D (5 bases). Germline-derived CDR1 and CDR2 are KGHSH and LQKENI. Trimming stripped 3 bases from V and 5 bases from J, with 8 bases between. The CDR3 is 14 amino acids. This CDR3 reads CASSPMTDNSPLHF. Written as DNA, the CDR3 is TGTGCCAGCTCACCCATGACAGATAATTCACCCCTCCACTTT.

This CDR3 reads CASSLAGASDIQYF. In DNA, the CDR3 is TGTGCCAGCAGCTTAGCGGGAGCATCGGACATTCAGTACTTC. V and J are TRBV7-2 and TRBJ2-4; D is perhaps TRBD2 (5 bases). Looked up from germline, CDR1 is SGHTA and CDR2 is FQGNSA. The germline V and J ends were trimmed by 0 bases and 8 bases, with 11 bases remaining between them. This CDR3 contains 14 residues.

This clonotype was detected only a few times. The rearrangement links TRBV5-1 to TRBJ2-5; 15 nucleotides align to TRBD2. The CDR3 contains 15 residues. The germline gives CDR1 SGHRS, CDR2 YFSETQ. V lost 4 bases, J lost 5 bases, and 3 bases stayed unmatched. CDR3 region: CASSSGLAGGETQYF. In DNA, the CDR3 is TGCGCCAGCAGCAGCGGACTAGCGGGAGGGGAGACCCAGTACTTC.

This clonotype was seen ten or more times. A junction boundary mismatches the germline segment, possibly from a read error. V gene TRBV28 combines with J gene TRBJ2-5; no clear D gene. The CDR3 consists of 14 residues. CDR1 and CDR2 from the germline V gene are MDHEN and SYDVKM. The CDR3 protein is CASSPAGRQETRYF. In nucleotides, the CDR3 is TGTGCCAGCAGCCCCGCCGGCAGACAAGAGACCCGGTACTTC.